Sequencing of this T cell receptor (beta chain) was carried out in a study of graft-versus-host responses after intestinal transplantation. Study-level results: Researchers found GvH clones in recipient marrow, and some showed up first in ileum or blood. Researchers found peak circulating GvH clone levels linked to early post-transplant HvG declines.

From germline, CDR1 is MRHNA and CDR2 SNTAGT. Trimming stripped 2 bases from V and 7 bases from J, with 17 bases between. This CDR3 is built from 16 residues. A word on this clone: Its specificity is not known.

Libraries were prepared by immunoSEQ multiplex PCR; TCRdb keeps only in-frame clonotypes and omits some of them. The table lists 140,000 or so clones, around 90% of them singletons. The J gene is TRBJ1-4, the V gene TRBV6-4, with D tentatively TRBD1 (6 bases). This clonotype originated in a human donor who received an intestinal transplant. The sample consisted of unstimulated CD4+ T cells sorted from spleen or lymph node cells, taken before intestinal transplant. CDR3 residues: CASSDGWVGGGEKLFF. DNA for the CDR3: TGTGCCAGCAGTGACGGGTGGGTCGGGGGCGGTGAAAAACTGTTTTTT.